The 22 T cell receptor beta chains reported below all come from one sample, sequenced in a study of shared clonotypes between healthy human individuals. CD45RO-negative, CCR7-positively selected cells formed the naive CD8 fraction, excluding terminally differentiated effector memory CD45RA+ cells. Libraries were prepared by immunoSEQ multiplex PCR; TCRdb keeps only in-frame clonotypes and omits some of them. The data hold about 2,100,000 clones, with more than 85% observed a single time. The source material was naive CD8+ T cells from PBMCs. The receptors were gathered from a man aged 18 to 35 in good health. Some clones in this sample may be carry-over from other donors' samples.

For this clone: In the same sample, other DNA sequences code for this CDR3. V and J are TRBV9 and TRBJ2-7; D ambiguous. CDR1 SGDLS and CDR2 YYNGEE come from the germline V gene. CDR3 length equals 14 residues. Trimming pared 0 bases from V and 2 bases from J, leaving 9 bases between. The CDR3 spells CASSVGIGAYEQYF. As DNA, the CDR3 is TGTGCCAGCAGCGTAGGGATCGGTGCCTACGAGCAGTACTTC.

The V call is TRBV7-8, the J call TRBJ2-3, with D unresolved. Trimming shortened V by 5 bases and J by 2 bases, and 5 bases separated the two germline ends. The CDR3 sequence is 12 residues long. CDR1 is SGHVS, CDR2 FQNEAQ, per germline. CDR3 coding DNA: TGTGCCAGCAGCCCTTACACAGATACGCAGTATTTT. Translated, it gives CASSPYTDTQYF.

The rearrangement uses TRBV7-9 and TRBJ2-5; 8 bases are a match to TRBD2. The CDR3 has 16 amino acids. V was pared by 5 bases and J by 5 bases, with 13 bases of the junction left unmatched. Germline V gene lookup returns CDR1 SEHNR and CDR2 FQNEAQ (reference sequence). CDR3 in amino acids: CASSTRDDGLAETQYF. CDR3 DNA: TGTGCCAGCAGCACCAGGGACGACGGACTAGCCGAGACCCAGTACTTC.

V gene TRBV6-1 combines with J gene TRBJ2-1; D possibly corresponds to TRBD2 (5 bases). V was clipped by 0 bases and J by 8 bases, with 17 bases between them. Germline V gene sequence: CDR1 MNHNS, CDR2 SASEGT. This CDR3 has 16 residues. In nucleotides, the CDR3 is TGTGCCAGCAGTGAAGCGCGGGTCTCCCTTTGGGATGAGCAGTTCTTC. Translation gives CASSEARVSLWDEQFF.

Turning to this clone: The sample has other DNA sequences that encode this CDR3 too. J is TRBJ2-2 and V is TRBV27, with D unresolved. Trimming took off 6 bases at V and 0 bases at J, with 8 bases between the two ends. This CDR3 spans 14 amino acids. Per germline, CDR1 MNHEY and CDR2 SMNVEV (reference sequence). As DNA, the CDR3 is TGTGCCAGCAGCAGCTACTCGAACACCGGGGAGCTGTTTTTT. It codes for CASSSYSNTGELFF.

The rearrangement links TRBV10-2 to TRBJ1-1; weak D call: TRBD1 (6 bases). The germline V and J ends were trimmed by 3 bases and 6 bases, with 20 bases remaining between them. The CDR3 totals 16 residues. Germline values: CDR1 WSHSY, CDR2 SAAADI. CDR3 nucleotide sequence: TGCGCCAGCAGTGACCCCGCCCGGGGGGCTCGCCCTGAAGCTTTCTTT. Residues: CASSDPARGARPEAFF.

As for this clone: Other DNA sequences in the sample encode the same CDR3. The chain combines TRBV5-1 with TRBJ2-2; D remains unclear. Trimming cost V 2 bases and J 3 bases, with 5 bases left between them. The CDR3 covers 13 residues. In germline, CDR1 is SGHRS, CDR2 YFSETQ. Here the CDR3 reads CASSFSDTGELFF. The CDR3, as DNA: TGCGCCAGCAGCTTCTCTGACACCGGGGAGCTGTTTTTT.

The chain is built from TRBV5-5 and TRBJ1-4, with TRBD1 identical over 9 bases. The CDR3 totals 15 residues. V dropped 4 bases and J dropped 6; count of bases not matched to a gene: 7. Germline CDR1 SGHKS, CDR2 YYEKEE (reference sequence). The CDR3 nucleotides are TGTGCCAGCAGCGATCCGACAGGGGGATATGAAAAACTGTTTTTT. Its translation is CASSDPTGGYEKLFF.

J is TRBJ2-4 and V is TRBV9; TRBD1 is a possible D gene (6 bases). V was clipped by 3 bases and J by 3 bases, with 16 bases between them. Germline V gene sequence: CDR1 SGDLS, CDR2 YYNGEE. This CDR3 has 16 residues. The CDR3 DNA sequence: TGTGCCAGCAGCGGCAGCCATGGACAGCACAAAAACATTCAGTACTTC. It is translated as CASSGSHGQHKNIQYF.

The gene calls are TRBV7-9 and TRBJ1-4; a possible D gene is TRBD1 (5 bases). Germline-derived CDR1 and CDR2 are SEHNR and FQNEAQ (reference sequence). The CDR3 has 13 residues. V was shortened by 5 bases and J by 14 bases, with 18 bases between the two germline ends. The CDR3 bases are TGTGCCAGCAGCCACTTCGACAGAGCTGGCCTGTTTTTT. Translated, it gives CASSHFDRAGLFF.

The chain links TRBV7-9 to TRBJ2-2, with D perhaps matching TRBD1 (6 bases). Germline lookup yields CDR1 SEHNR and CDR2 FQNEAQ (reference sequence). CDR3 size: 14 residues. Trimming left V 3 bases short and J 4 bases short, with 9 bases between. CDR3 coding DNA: TGTGCCAGCAGCTTCGGGACAATCACCGGGGAGCTGTTTTTT. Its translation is CASSFGTITGELFF.

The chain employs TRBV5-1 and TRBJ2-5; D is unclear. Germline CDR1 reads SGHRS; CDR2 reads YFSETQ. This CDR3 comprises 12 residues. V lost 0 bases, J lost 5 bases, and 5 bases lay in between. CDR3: CASSLGFETQYF. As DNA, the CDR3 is TGCGCCAGCAGCTTGGGGTTCGAGACCCAGTACTTC.

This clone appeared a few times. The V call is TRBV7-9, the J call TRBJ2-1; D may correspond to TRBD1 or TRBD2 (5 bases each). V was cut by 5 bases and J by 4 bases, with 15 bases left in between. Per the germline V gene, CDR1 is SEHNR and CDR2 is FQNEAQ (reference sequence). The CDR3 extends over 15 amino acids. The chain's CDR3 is CASSPRGVLYNEQFF. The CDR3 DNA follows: TGTGCCAGCAGCCCGAGGGGCGTTTTATACAATGAGCAGTTCTTC.

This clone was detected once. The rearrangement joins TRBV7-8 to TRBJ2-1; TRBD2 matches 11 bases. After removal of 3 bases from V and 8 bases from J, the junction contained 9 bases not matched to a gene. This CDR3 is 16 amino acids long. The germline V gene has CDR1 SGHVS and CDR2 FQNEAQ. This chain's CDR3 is CASSLLQGLAVDEQFF. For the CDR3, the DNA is TGTGCCAGCAGCTTGCTACAGGGACTAGCGGTCGATGAGCAGTTCTTC.

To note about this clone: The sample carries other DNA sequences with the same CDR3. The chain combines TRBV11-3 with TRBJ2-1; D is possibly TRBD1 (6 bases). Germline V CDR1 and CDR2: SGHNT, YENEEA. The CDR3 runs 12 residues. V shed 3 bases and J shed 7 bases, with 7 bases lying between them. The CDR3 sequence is CASSFRGNEQFF. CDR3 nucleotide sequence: TGTGCCAGCAGCTTCAGGGGAAATGAGCAGTTCTTC.

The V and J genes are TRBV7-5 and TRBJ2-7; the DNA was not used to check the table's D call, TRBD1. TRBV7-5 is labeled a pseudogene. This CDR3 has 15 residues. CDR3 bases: TGTGCCAGAAGCTTAGAGGCCAGGGGAGCCTACGAGCAGTACTTC. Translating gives CARSLEARGAYEQYF.

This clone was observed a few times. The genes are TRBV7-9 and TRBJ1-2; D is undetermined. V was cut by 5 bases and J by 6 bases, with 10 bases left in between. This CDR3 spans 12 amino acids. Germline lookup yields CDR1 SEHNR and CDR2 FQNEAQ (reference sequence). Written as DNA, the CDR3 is TGTGCCAGCAGCCTAGTCTACCATGGCTACACCTTC. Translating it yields CASSLVYHGYTF.

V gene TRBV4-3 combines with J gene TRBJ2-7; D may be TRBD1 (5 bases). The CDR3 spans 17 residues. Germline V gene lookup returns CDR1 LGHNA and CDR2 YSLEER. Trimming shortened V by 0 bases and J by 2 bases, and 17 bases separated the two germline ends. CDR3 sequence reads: CASSQESDQGPTYEQYF. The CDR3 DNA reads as TGCGCCAGCAGCCAAGAATCGGACCAGGGCCCCACCTACGAGCAGTACTTC.

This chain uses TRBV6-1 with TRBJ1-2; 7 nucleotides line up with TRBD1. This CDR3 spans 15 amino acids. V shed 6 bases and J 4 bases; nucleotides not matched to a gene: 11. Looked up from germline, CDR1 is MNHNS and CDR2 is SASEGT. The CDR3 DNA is TGTGCCAGCAGAGGGGGGGTCGACAGGGCCTATGGCTACACCTTC. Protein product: CASRGGVDRAYGYTF.

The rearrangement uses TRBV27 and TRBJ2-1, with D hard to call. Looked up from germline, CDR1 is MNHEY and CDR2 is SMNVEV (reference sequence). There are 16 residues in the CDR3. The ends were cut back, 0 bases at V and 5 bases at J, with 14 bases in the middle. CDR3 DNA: TGTGCCAGCAGTTTATCCGGCAGAACGGATCACAATGAGCAGTTCTTC. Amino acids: CASSLSGRTDHNEQFF.

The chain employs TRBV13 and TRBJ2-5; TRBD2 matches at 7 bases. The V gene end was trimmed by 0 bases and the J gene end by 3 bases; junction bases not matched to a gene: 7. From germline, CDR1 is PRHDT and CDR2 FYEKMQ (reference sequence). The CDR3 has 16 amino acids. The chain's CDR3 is CASSLGPGRAKETQYF. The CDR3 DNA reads TGTGCCAGCAGCTTAGGCCCGGGGAGGGCGAAAGAGACCCAGTACTTC.

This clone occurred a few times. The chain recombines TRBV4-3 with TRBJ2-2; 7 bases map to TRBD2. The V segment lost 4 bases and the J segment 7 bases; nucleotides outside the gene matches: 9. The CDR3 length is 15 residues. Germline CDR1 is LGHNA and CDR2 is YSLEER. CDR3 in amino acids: CASSRTREGVGELFF. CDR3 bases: TGCGCCAGCAGCCGGACTAGGGAGGGTGTCGGGGAGCTGTTTTTT.